The rows below give T cell receptor beta chains drawn from one sample of a study of OX40 agonist ivuxolimab in advanced cancers. Sequencing was performed with immunoSEQ multiplex PCR; in TCRdb, only in-frame clones are kept and a portion is missing. The sample shows roughly 110,000 clones, 85% to 95% of them seen only once. This sample comprised CD4+ or CD8+ T cells sorted from blood, obtained in a trial of the OX40 agonist ivuxolimab. The receptors shown here come from an adult with an advanced solid tumor such as melanoma, head and neck, liver or kidney cancer. Both conserved end residues are part of each CDR3. The order of the fields is clone size, J gene, D gene, V gene, CDR3 DNA, CDR3 protein. D genes are given only for firm matches. The size field is filled for only some rows; it gives once, few, many or a size class.

clone_size: -; j_call: TRBJ2-2; d_call: TRBD1; v_call: TRBV10-2; cdr3_nt: TGCGCCAGCAGATCGACAGGGTCAACCGGGGAGCTGTTTTTT; cdr3_aa: CASRSTGSTGELFF
clone_size: -; j_call: TRBJ2-7; d_call: TRBD1; v_call: TRBV29-1; cdr3_nt: TGCAGCGTGGGGGCCGGGACAGTGACCGAGCAGTACTTC; cdr3_aa: CSVGAGTVTEQYF
clone_size: -; j_call: TRBJ2-7; d_call: TRBD2; v_call: TRBV28; cdr3_nt: TGTGCCAGCAGTTTATGGGGCAGCGGGAGGGACGAGCAGTACTTC; cdr3_aa: CASSLWGSGRDEQYF
clone_size: -; j_call: TRBJ2-1; d_call: TRBD2; v_call: TRBV11-2; cdr3_nt: TGTGCCAGCAGCCACCGACAAGCGGGAGTCGGTGAGCAGTTCTTC; cdr3_aa: CASSHRQAGVGEQFF
clone_size: -; j_call: TRBJ2-7; d_call: TRBD2; v_call: TRBV28; cdr3_nt: TGTGCCAGCACGACTAGCGGGGCTTCCTACGAGCAGTACTTC; cdr3_aa: CASTTSGASYEQYF
clone_size: -; j_call: TRBJ1-1; d_call: -; v_call: TRBV6-1; cdr3_nt: TGTGCCAGCAGTGAACAGACACAGAACACTGAAGCTTTCTTT; cdr3_aa: CASSEQTQNTEAFF
clone_size: once; j_call: TRBJ1-1; d_call: TRBD1; v_call: TRBV5-8; cdr3_nt: TGTGCCAGCAGCATACGTACACAGGGGGCGAAAGCTTTCTTT; cdr3_aa: CASSIRTQGAKAFF
clone_size: -; j_call: TRBJ1-1; d_call: -; v_call: TRBV10-1; cdr3_nt: TGCGCCAGCAGTGAGTCGGGGGGGCCTGAAGCTTTCTTT; cdr3_aa: CASSESGGPEAFF
clone_size: few; j_call: TRBJ1-2; d_call: -; v_call: TRBV5-3; cdr3_nt: TGTGCCAGAAGCTGGCCCTTTACAGGGAATGGCTACACCTTC; cdr3_aa: CARSWPFTGNGYTF
clone_size: -; j_call: TRBJ2-6; d_call: -; v_call: TRBV10-3; cdr3_nt: TGTGCCATCAGTGAGTCGATCGGCAGACCTCTGGGGGGGGCCAACGTCCTGACTTTC; cdr3_aa: CAISESIGRPLGGANVLTF
clone_size: -; j_call: TRBJ2-1; d_call: -; v_call: TRBV6-5; cdr3_nt: TGTGCCAGCGCGAGGGGTCCTGACAATGAGCAGTTCTTC; cdr3_aa: CASARGPDNEQFF
clone_size: -; j_call: TRBJ2-7; d_call: TRBD1; v_call: TRBV7-6; cdr3_nt: TGTGCCAGCAGCTCCCTCCCGGGACAGGGGTACGAGCAGTACTTC; cdr3_aa: CASSSLPGQGYEQYF
clone_size: -; j_call: TRBJ1-6; d_call: TRBD1; v_call: TRBV6-4; cdr3_nt: TGTGCCAGCCGGGAGACAGGGGGTGGATCACCCCTCCACTTT; cdr3_aa: CASRETGGGSPLHF
clone_size: -; j_call: TRBJ2-1; d_call: TRBD1; v_call: TRBV19; cdr3_nt: TGTGCCACGACGGCCGGGACAGGGATTACTGAGCAGTTCTTC; cdr3_aa: CATTAGTGITEQFF
clone_size: -; j_call: TRBJ2-7; d_call: -; v_call: TRBV7-2; cdr3_nt: TGTGCCAGCAGCCCTCCACAGGGAGTCTACGAGCAGTACTTC; cdr3_aa: CASSPPQGVYEQYF
clone_size: -; j_call: TRBJ2-3; d_call: TRBD2; v_call: TRBV14; cdr3_nt: TGTGCCAGCAGCCCGATCGGGGGGGACACAGATACGCAGTATTTT; cdr3_aa: CASSPIGGDTDTQYF
clone_size: -; j_call: TRBJ2-1; d_call: TRBD2; v_call: TRBV2; cdr3_nt: TGTGCCAGCAGTCTTGGGACTAGCGGGAGTCTCAATGAGCAGTTCTTC; cdr3_aa: CASSLGTSGSLNEQFF
clone_size: -; j_call: TRBJ2-4; d_call: -; v_call: TRBV5-1; cdr3_nt: TGCGCCAGCAGCTTGTTAAATTTAGGGGTAGCCAAAAACATTCAGTACTTC; cdr3_aa: CASSLLNLGVAKNIQYF